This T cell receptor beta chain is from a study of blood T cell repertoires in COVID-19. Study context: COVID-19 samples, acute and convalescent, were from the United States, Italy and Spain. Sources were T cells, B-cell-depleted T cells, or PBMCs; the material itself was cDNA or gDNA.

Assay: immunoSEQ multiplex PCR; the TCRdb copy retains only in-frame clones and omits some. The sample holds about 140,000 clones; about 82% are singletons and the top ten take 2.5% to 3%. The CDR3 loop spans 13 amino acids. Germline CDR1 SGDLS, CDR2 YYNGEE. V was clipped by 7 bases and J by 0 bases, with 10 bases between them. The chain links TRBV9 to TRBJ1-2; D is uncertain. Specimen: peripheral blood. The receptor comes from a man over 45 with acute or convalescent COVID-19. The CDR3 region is CASAHSANYGYTF. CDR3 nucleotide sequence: TGTGCCAGCGCTCATAGCGCTAACTATGGCTACACCTTC.